A selection of T cell receptor beta chains follows, all from one sample in a study of CD8+ T cells in alopecia areata. Some clones are missing from TCRdb's copy, which holds only in-frame ones; the method was immunoSEQ multiplex PCR. The sample lists about 100,000 clones, roughly 46% seen once, with around 20% in the top ten. This specimen consisted of CD8+ T cells sorted from blood, obtained at week 24, from a patient treated with tofacitinib. The receptor set was obtained from a human donor with alopecia areata. Both conserved end residues are part of each CDR3. Each record gives: J gene, D gene, clone size, V gene, CDR3 protein, CDR3 DNA. A D gene is named only where the DNA matches it firmly. A row's size may be missing; if present it is once, few, many or a size class.

>TRBJ1-5|TRBD1|-|TRBV4-1
CASSPYRGPQPQHF
TGCGCCAGCAGCCCTTACAGGGGGCCTCAGCCCCAGCATTTT
>TRBJ2-7|-|-|TRBV7-6
CASSLALRHEQYF
TGTGCCAGCAGCTTAGCGCTACGCCACGAGCAGTACTTC
>TRBJ1-6|-|once|TRBV7-6
CASSLGTPDFNSPLHF
TGTGCCAGCAGCTTAGGAACGCCCGATTTTAATTCACCCCTCCACTTT
>TRBJ2-5|TRBD1|-|TRBV5-4
CASSYRTGGSQETQYF
TGTGCCAGCAGCTACCGGACAGGCGGGTCGCAAGAGACCCAGTACTTC
>TRBJ2-6|-|-|TRBV5-6
CASSVRANVLTF
TGTGCCAGCAGCGTGAGAGCCAACGTCCTGACTTTC
>TRBJ1-5|-|-|TRBV27
CASGRGRNQPQHF
TGTGCCAGCGGCAGAGGGAGAAATCAGCCCCAGCATTTT
>TRBJ1-1|TRBD1|-|TRBV29-1
CSAREQGWYTEAFF
TGCAGCGCTAGGGAACAGGGGTGGTACACTGAAGCTTTCTTT
>TRBJ1-1|-|-|TRBV7-9
CASSLVGEAFF
TGTGCCAGCAGCTTGGTAGGTGAAGCTTTCTTT
>TRBJ2-1|-|-|TRBV28
CASSLQGPSSYNEQFF
TGTGCCAGCAGTTTACAAGGGCCTAGCTCCTACAATGAGCAGTTCTTC
>TRBJ2-3|TRBD1|-|TRBV5-1
CASSPRDSSDTQYF
TGCGCCAGCAGCCCTCGGGACAGTTCAGATACGCAGTATTTT
>TRBJ2-2|-|-|TRBV11-2
CASSPSGELFF
TGTGCCAGCAGCCCGTCCGGGGAGCTGTTTTTT
>TRBJ2-2|TRBD2|-|TRBV9
CASSSYAFLAGGAGELFF
TGTGCCAGCAGCTCCTACGCCTTCCTAGCGGGAGGGGCCGGGGAGCTGTTTTTT
>TRBJ2-1|TRBD2|few|TRBV7-9
CASSSGGDLNEQFF
TGTGCCAGCAGCTCGGGGGGAGACCTCAATGAGCAGTTCTTC
>TRBJ1-5|TRBD1|few|TRBV6-5
CASSQDRGNQPQHF
TGTGCCAGCAGTCAGGACAGGGGTAATCAGCCCCAGCATTTT
>TRBJ1-1|-|-|TRBV7-2
CASSPLGHLNTEAFF
TGTGCCAGCAGCCCCCTGGGACATTTGAACACTGAAGCTTTCTTT
>TRBJ2-3|-|few|TRBV7-2
CASSLTGLAYTDTQYF
TGTGCCAGCAGCTTAACGGGCCTAGCGTATACAGATACGCAGTATTTT
>TRBJ2-1|TRBD2|few|TRBV5-6
CASSPGSSGSDEQFF
TGTGCCAGCAGCCCTGGTTCTAGCGGGAGCGACGAGCAGTTCTTC
>TRBJ2-1|-|-|TRBV2
CASSQTGSYNEQFF
TGTGCCAGCAGTCAGACAGGCTCCTACAATGAGCAGTTCTTC
>TRBJ1-1|-|-|TRBV7-9
CASSPSNTEAFF
TGTGCCAGCAGCCCGTCGAACACTGAAGCTTTCTTT
>TRBJ1-2|-|once|TRBV7-2
CASSHTGTTNYGYTF
TGTGCCAGCAGCCACACCGGGACTACAAACTATGGCTACACCTTC
>TRBJ2-1|-|-|TRBV2
CATNNEQFF
TGTGCCACCAACAATGAGCAGTTCTTC
>TRBJ2-5|TRBD1|once|TRBV7-2
CASSHGLSRGLLETQYF
TGTGCCAGCAGCCACGGACTAAGCAGGGGGCTTCTGGAGACCCAGTACTTC
>TRBJ2-1|-|-|TRBV5-6
CASSFPRISRYEQFF
TGTGCCAGCAGCTTCCCACGGATTTCGAGGTATGAGCAGTTCTTC
>TRBJ2-3|TRBD2|-|TRBV7-9
CAPGREESTDTQYF
TGTGCCCCAGGCCGGGAGGAAAGCACAGATACGCAGTATTTT
>TRBJ2-3|-|-|TRBV7-2
CASSFYRDQDTDTQYF
TGTGCCAGCAGCTTTTACCGGGACCAAGACACAGATACGCAGTATTTT
>TRBJ1-1|-|-|TRBV11-2
CASSLSTRGEAFF
TGTGCCAGCAGCTTATCGACTCGGGGGGAAGCTTTCTTT
>TRBJ2-2|-|few|TRBV30
CAWKTGELFF
TGTGCCTGGAAAACGGGGGAGCTGTTTTTT
>TRBJ1-4|-|few|TRBV7-9
CASSTIDRYNEKLFF
TGTGCCAGCAGCACCATCGACAGGTATAATGAAAAACTGTTTTTT
>TRBJ1-2|-|-|TRBV27
CASTPGRGSYGYTF
TGTGCCAGCACCCCGGGACGGGGATCCTATGGCTACACCTTC
>TRBJ2-7|-|-|TRBV5-1
CASSFSLAYEQYF
TGCGCCAGCAGCTTCAGCCTTGCCTACGAGCAGTACTTC
>TRBJ1-2|-|-|TRBV6-5
CASSYNGGVSGYTF
TGTGCCAGCAGTTACAATGGCGGTGTTAGTGGCTACACCTTC
>TRBJ2-1|TRBD2|-|TRBV6-1
CASSEGTSRYNEQFF
TGTGCCAGCAGTGAGGGGACTAGCCGATACAATGAGCAGTTCTTC
>TRBJ2-7|TRBD2|-|TRBV30
CAWSPWGGHEQYF
TGTGCCTGGAGCCCTTGGGGGGGTCACGAGCAGTACTTC
>TRBJ2-3|-|few|TRBV11-2
CASSQSPFAVDTQYF
TGTGCCAGCAGTCAAAGCCCCTTTGCTGTTGATACGCAGTATTTT
>TRBJ2-4|-|few|TRBV14
CASSQFDGLAKNIQYF
TGTGCCAGCAGCCAGTTTGACGGGTTAGCCAAAAACATTCAGTACTTC
>TRBJ2-6|TRBD2|-|TRBV30
CAWSHGLAGVAGANVLTF
TGTGCCTGGAGTCATGGACTAGCGGGAGTCGCTGGGGCCAACGTCCTGACTTTC
>TRBJ2-1|-|-|TRBV7-9
CASSRGLEQFF
TGTGCCAGCAGCCGGGGACTCGAGCAGTTCTTC
>TRBJ2-7|-|few|TRBV11-2
CASSLAGVYEQYF
TGTGCCAGCAGCTTAGCGGGGGTTTACGAGCAGTACTTC
>TRBJ1-1|-|-|TRBV5-1
CASSLVGSMNTEAFF
TGCGCCAGCAGCTTGGTAGGTTCTATGAACACTGAAGCTTTCTTT
>TRBJ2-1|-|few|TRBV19
CASDPRIGYNEQFF
TGTGCCAGCGATCCTAGGATCGGGTACAATGAGCAGTTCTTC
>TRBJ2-5|-|-|TRBV4-1
CASSQDPGQETQYF
TGCGCCAGCAGCCAAGACCCAGGGCAAGAGACCCAGTACTTC
>TRBJ2-2|-|few|TRBV7-9
CASSPGTGELFF
TGTGCCAGCAGCCCGGGGACCGGGGAGCTGTTTTTT
>TRBJ1-2|-|-|TRBV4-2
CASSQGTDGYTF
TGTGCCAGCAGCCAAGGGACAGATGGCTACACCTTC
>TRBJ2-1|-|-|TRBV7-8
CASSGPKDSSSYNEQFF
TGTGCCAGCAGCGGGCCGAAGGACTCGAGCTCCTACAATGAGCAGTTCTTC
>TRBJ2-7|TRBD2|few|TRBV25-1
CASKGTSGTYEQYF
TGTGCCAGCAAAGGGACTAGCGGTACCTACGAGCAGTACTTC
>TRBJ2-1|-|-|TRBV9
CASSGPSVANEQFF
TGTGCCAGCAGCGGACCCTCCGTGGCCAATGAGCAGTTCTTC
>TRBJ2-5|-|-|TRBV7-6
CASSLGGPPGETQYF
TGTGCCAGCAGCTTAGGGGGCCCCCCTGGGGAGACCCAGTACTTC
>TRBJ2-5|-|few|TRBV29-1
CSSTRGGVETQYF
TGCAGCTCCACGAGGGGGGGTGTGGAGACCCAGTACTTC
>TRBJ2-1|-|few|TRBV5-1
CASSLNLYNEQFF
TGCGCCAGCAGCTTGAACTTATACAATGAGCAGTTCTTC
>TRBJ2-5|-|few|TRBV11-2
CASSLSVGQETQYF
TGTGCCAGCAGCTTATCGGTAGGGCAAGAGACCCAGTACTTC
>TRBJ2-1|TRBD2|-|TRBV7-2
CASSLGLARYNEQFF
TGTGCCAGCAGCCTGGGACTAGCGAGGTACAATGAGCAGTTCTTC
>TRBJ2-7|TRBD2|-|TRBV19
CASSPLAPTYEQYF
TGTGCCAGTAGTCCACTAGCGCCCACCTACGAGCAGTACTTC
>TRBJ2-7|TRBD1|-|TRBV4-1
CASSLNGQGASYEQYF
TGCGCCAGCAGCCTGAACGGACAGGGGGCCTCCTACGAGCAGTACTTC
>TRBJ1-1|-|-|TRBV14
CASSRYGPEAFF
TGTGCCAGCAGCCGTTACGGTCCTGAAGCTTTCTTT
>TRBJ1-1|TRBD1|few|TRBV30
CAWSVGTGRFTEAFF
TGTGCCTGGAGTGTTGGGACAGGTCGGTTCACTGAAGCTTTCTTT
>TRBJ2-7|-|few|TRBV29-1
CSVERDYEQYF
TGCAGCGTTGAGCGGGACTACGAGCAGTACTTC
>TRBJ2-3|-|few|TRBV20-1
CSALWGTQYF
TGCAGTGCCCTCTGGGGTACGCAGTATTTT
>TRBJ1-5|-|few|TRBV30
CAWSVPGAQPQHF
TGTGCCTGGAGTGTCCCTGGGGCTCAGCCCCAGCATTTT